These T cell receptor beta chains were read from a single sample in a study of radiation and T cells in renal cell carcinoma. Profiling relied on immunoSEQ multiplex PCR, and the TCRdb table lists in-frame clones only, not all of them. The sample holds 13,000 to 15,000 clones, approximately 60% seen once. This specimen was tumor tissue, taken from a patient whose treatment was nephrectomy without radiotherapy. These receptors all stem from a man aged 60-69 years with renal cell carcinoma. Each CDR3 is given with its conserved first and last residue. D genes are given only for firm matches. Rows give clone size only sometimes, using once, few, many, or a class for an expanded clone.

j_gene | abundance | d_gene | v_gene | CDR3aa | CDR3nt
TRBJ2-3 | . | TRBD2 | TRBV6-1 | CASTGTSAPTDTQYF | TGTGCCAGCACCGGGACTAGCGCCCCCACAGATACGCAGTATTTT
TRBJ1-1 | few | . | TRBV21-1 | CASSKGSGRNTEAFF | TGTGCCAGCAGCAAAGGGTCCGGTCGGAACACTGAAGCTTTCTTT
TRBJ2-2 | . | . | TRBV4-2 | CASSSDSGTTNTGELFF | TGTGCCAGCAGCAGTGACTCCGGGACGACGAACACCGGGGAGCTGTTTTTT
TRBJ1-4 | . | . | TRBV5-1 | CASSLFRQGGEKLFF | TGCGCCAGCAGCTTGTTTCGCCAGGGAGGAGAAAAACTGTTTTTT
TRBJ2-1 | . | . | TRBV14 | CASSQSLRVNEQFF | TGTGCCAGCAGCCAAAGTCTGCGGGTAAATGAGCAGTTCTTC
TRBJ2-1 | . | TRBD2 | TRBV2 | CASRAGTSEYNEQFF | TGTGCCAGCAGAGCCGGGACTAGCGAGTACAATGAGCAGTTCTTC
TRBJ2-5 | . | TRBD2 | TRBV5-6 | CASILGTNRQRRQETQYF | TGTGCCAGCATCCTTGGGACTAACCGGCAACGGAGACAAGAGACCCAGTACTTC
TRBJ2-7 | . | TRBD1 | TRBV18 | CASSLSGTGGMQYF | TGTGCCAGCTCACTCTCTGGGACAGGGGGCATGCAGTACTTC
TRBJ2-7 | . | TRBD1 | TRBV6-5 | CASKGQGSSYEQYF | TGTGCCAGCAAGGGACAGGGTTCCTCCTACGAGCAGTACTTC
TRBJ2-2 | . | . | TRBV11-2 | CASSTHPGELFF | TGTGCCAGCAGTACTCATCCGGGGGAGCTGTTTTTT
TRBJ2-3 | . | . | TRBV27 | CASGRWGTDTQYF | TGTGCCAGCGGTAGGTGGGGCACAGATACGCAGTATTTT
TRBJ1-2 | . | . | TRBV14 | CASSPPGVRSQGYTF | TGTGCCAGCAGCCCGCCGGGAGTCAGGTCGCAGGGCTACACCTTC
TRBJ2-7 | . | TRBD2 | TRBV4-2 | CASSPTSGGRAYEQYF | TGTGCCAGCAGCCCCACTAGCGGGGGCAGGGCCTACGAGCAGTACTTC
TRBJ2-5 | . | . | TRBV7-8 | CASSFRGDQKTQYF | TGTGCCAGCAGCTTTCGAGGGGACCAAAAGACCCAGTACTTC
TRBJ2-1 | . | TRBD1 | TRBV10-3 | CASLDRAGLGSYNEQFF | TGTGCCAGCCTCGACAGGGCCGGCCTTGGATCCTACAATGAGCAGTTCTTC
TRBJ2-3 | few | . | TRBV2 | CASISVRAAGEGQYF | TGTGCCAGCATCTCCGTGAGAGCAGCGGGCGAAGGGCAGTATTTT
TRBJ2-7 | . | . | TRBV6-1 | CASRPLGAGYEQYF | TGTGCCAGCAGGCCGTTAGGTGCGGGATACGAGCAGTACTTC
TRBJ2-5 | . | TRBD2 | TRBV6-5 | CASSFSRTRGQETQYF | TGTGCCAGCAGTTTCTCACGGACTAGAGGACAAGAGACCCAGTACTTC
TRBJ2-1 | . | . | TRBV4-1 | CASSQDGGGGSYNEQFF | TGCGCCAGCAGCCAAGATGGAGGGGGAGGCTCCTACAATGAGCAGTTCTTC
TRBJ1-2 | . | . | TRBV6-6 | CASSYPPDTNYGYTF | TGTGCCAGCAGTTACCCCCCTGACACGAACTATGGCTACACCTTC
TRBJ2-1 | . | . | TRBV2 | CASSGVAGLYNEQFF | TGTGCCAGCAGCGGAGTCGCGGGGCTCTACAATGAGCAGTTCTTC
TRBJ2-7 | . | TRBD1 | TRBV25-1 | CASSGDRGSSYEQYF | TGTGCCAGCAGTGGGGACAGGGGTAGCTCCTACGAGCAGTACTTC
TRBJ1-2 | . | . | TRBV10-3 | CAISANYGYTF | TGTGCCATCAGTGCCAATTATGGCTACACCTTC
TRBJ2-7 | few | . | TRBV5-1 | CASSLESRQGVYEQYF | TGCGCCAGCAGCTTGGAGTCCCGCCAGGGAGTCTACGAGCAGTACTTC
TRBJ1-5 | . | . | TRBV28 | CASRTWVGQGRYQPQHF | TGTGCCAGCAGGACATGGGTGGGGCAGGGAAGGTATCAGCCCCAGCATTTT
TRBJ2-4 | . | . | TRBV19 | CASSIEAESAKNIQYF | TGTGCCAGTAGTATAGAAGCTGAAAGTGCCAAAAACATTCAGTACTTC
TRBJ2-2 | . | . | TRBV15 | CATSRDLSAGELFF | TGTGCCACCAGCAGAGACCTCTCGGCCGGGGAGCTGTTTTTT
TRBJ2-2 | . | . | TRBV30 | CAWSGAGSTGELFF | TGTGCCTGGAGTGGTGCCGGTAGTACCGGGGAGCTGTTTTTT
TRBJ1-1 | few | . | TRBV29-1 | CSVGRNTEAFF | TGCAGCGTTGGACGGAACACTGAAGCTTTCTTT
TRBJ1-1 | . | . | TRBV27 | CASSWGGNTEAFF | TGTGCCAGCAGTTGGGGGGGGAACACTGAAGCTTTCTTT
TRBJ2-2 | medium-sized | TRBD2 | TRBV27 | CASSIGLAGVGELFF | TGTGCCAGCAGTATAGGACTAGCGGGAGTCGGGGAGCTGTTTTTT
TRBJ2-3 | once | TRBD2 | TRBV6-5 | CASSMTSGGTDTQYF | TGTGCCAGCAGTATGACTAGCGGGGGCACAGATACGCAGTATTTT
TRBJ2-1 | medium-sized | TRBD2 | TRBV15 | CATSSWSTAGGPIINEQFF | TGTGCCACCAGCAGCTGGAGCACAGCGGGAGGGCCTATAATCAATGAGCAGTTCTTC
TRBJ2-3 | . | TRBD2 | TRBV7-2 | CASRPSGSADTQYF | TGTGCCAGCAGGCCTAGCGGATCCGCAGATACGCAGTATTTT
TRBJ2-7 | . | TRBD1 | TRBV27 | CASSHSSGTGGYEQYF | TGTGCCAGCAGTCACTCCTCCGGGACAGGGGGCTACGAGCAGTACTTC
TRBJ2-1 | . | TRBD2 | TRBV6-4 | CASSVGRGANGEQFF | TGTGCCAGCAGTGTTGGGCGGGGGGCCAACGGTGAGCAGTTCTTC
TRBJ2-3 | . | TRBD2 | TRBV19 | CASSISGRVGDTQYF | TGTGCCAGTAGTATATCGGGGAGGGTTGGAGATACGCAGTATTTT
TRBJ2-7 | . | TRBD2 | TRBV25-1 | CASSESGRGGLEQYF | TGTGCCAGCAGTGAATCAGGACGGGGGGGCCTCGAGCAGTACTTC
TRBJ1-5 | . | . | TRBV7-2 | CASSLRDGRGRSQPQHF | TGTGCCAGCAGCTTAAGGGATGGCAGGGGCCGTAGTCAGCCCCAGCATTTT
TRBJ2-1 | . | . | TRBV28 | CASRSLLSYNEQFF | TGTGCCAGCAGATCCCTACTCTCCTACAATGAGCAGTTCTTC
TRBJ2-3 | . | . | TRBV27 | CASSPQWVDTQYF | TGTGCCAGCAGTCCCCAATGGGTAGATACGCAGTATTTT
TRBJ1-5 | medium-sized | . | TRBV19 | CASRDGSNQPQHF | TGTGCCAGCAGGGACGGTAGCAATCAGCCCCAGCATTTT
TRBJ1-2 | once | . | TRBV28 | CATLGGTLHGYTF | TGTGCCACCCTAGGGGGGACCCTTCATGGCTACACCTTC
TRBJ1-4 | medium-sized | . | TRBV29-1 | CSVGDGILFF | TGCAGCGTTGGGGACGGCATACTGTTTTTT
TRBJ2-2 | . | TRBD1 | TRBV4-1 | CASSQEGVQGAASGELFF | TGCGCCAGCAGCCAAGAAGGGGTCCAGGGGGCGGCGTCCGGGGAGCTGTTTTTT
TRBJ2-3 | few | . | TRBV11-3 | CASSLGVTSPDTQYF | TGTGCCAGCAGCTTAGGCGTGACTAGTCCCGATACGCAGTATTTT
TRBJ1-1 | . | . | TRBV5-5 | CASSLSMTYTEAFF | TGTGCCAGCAGCTTGTCAATGACATACACTGAAGCTTTCTTT
TRBJ2-7 | . | . | TRBV9 | CASSVGQSLGDEQYF | TGTGCCAGCAGCGTAGGGCAGTCCCTGGGTGACGAGCAGTACTTC
TRBJ2-7 | . | . | TRBV5-1 | CASSFSSGSDEQYF | TGCGCCAGCAGCTTTTCCAGCGGGTCCGACGAGCAGTACTTC
TRBJ1-1 | medium-sized | . | TRBV18 | CASSPDWNTEAFF | TGTGCCAGCTCACCGGACTGGAACACTGAAGCTTTCTTT
TRBJ1-2 | . | . | TRBV7-2 | CASSSQGRGYTF | TGTGCCAGCAGCTCGCAGGGCCGCGGCTACACCTTC